What follows are 6 T cell receptor beta chains derived from one specimen sequenced in a study of neurological immune-mediated disorders. Each CDR3 protein is one row after TCRdb ran MiXCR on the 5' RACE reads. The sample holds roughly 21,000 distinct CDR3 sequences, roughly 15% seen once. Sample: PBMCs. The receptors come from a female donor with HTLV-1-associated myelopathy (HAM/TSP).

Remarks on this clonotype: A much larger clone lies a single base off, so this may be a read error. The chain recombines TRBV7-2 with TRBJ2-2, with 12 bases aligning to TRBD2. CDR1 and CDR2 from the germline V gene are SGHTA and FQGNSA. This CDR3 spans 18 amino acids. Trimming at V came to 1 base and at J to 8 bases, leaving 11 bases not matched to a gene. The CDR3 loop is CASSLGLRTSGARGELFF. The DNA of the CDR3 is TGTGCCAGCAGCTTAGGTTTGAGGACTAGCGGGGCTAGAGGGGAGCTGTTTTTT.

This clonotype was counted at least ten times. The J gene is TRBJ1-6, the V gene TRBV20-1; D gene ambiguous. This CDR3 region has 14 residues. V lost 0 bases to trimming and J lost 6 bases, with 9 bases between them. Germline assignment: CDR1 DFQATT and CDR2 SNEGSKA (reference sequence). In DNA form, the CDR3 reads TGCAGTGCTAGAGACCCGGGGTCTAATTCACCCCTCCACTTT. Its protein product is CSARDPGSNSPLHF.

This clonotype came up many times. The chain combines TRBV20-1 with TRBJ2-7; D remains unclear. Germline V gives CDR1 DFQATT, CDR2 SNEGSKA (reference sequence). The CDR3 totals 14 residues. Trimming shortened V by 3 bases and J by 9 bases, and 21 bases separated the two germline ends. The CDR3 here is CSARIGRTDPVQYF. CDR3 nucleotide sequence: TGCAGTGCTAGGATAGGCCGGACCGATCCCGTGCAGTACTTC.

Ten or more counts support this clonotype. The rearrangement joins TRBV4-3 to TRBJ1-1, with D perhaps matching TRBD1 (5 bases). This CDR3 has 13 amino acids. Between the trimmed V and J ends, which lost 4 bases and 4 bases, there was a span of 10 bases. CDR1 is LGHNA and CDR2 is YSLEER in the germline V gene. The CDR3 here is CASSLQQGTEAFF. The CDR3 nucleotides read TGCGCCAGCAGCCTCCAGCAGGGCACTGAAGCTTTCTTT.

This chain connects TRBV13 to TRBJ2-1; 7 positions match TRBD2. Germline CDR1 and CDR2: PRHDT and FYEKMQ (reference sequence). After removal of 3 bases from V and 1 base from J, the junction contained 6 bases not matched to a gene. This CDR3 region has 16 residues. CDR3: CASSFTGGESYNEQFF. DNA for the CDR3: TGTGCCAGCAGCTTCACGGGGGGAGAGTCCTACAATGAGCAGTTCTTC.

The table lists this clonotype with many counts. The chain has TRBV5-1 and TRBJ2-7; D perhaps matches TRBD1 (5 bases). Trimming took 0 bases from V and 7 from J, leaving 14 bases between them. The CDR3 has 14 residues. The germline V gene encodes CDR1 SGHRS and CDR2 YFSETQ. DNA of the CDR3: TGCGCCAGCAGCTTGGAGGGGTCCCGCGAGGAGCAGTACTTC. Its protein product is CASSLEGSREEQYF. The whole variable domain, filled in from reference TRBV5-1 and TRBJ2-7, reads KAGVTQTPRYLIKTRGQQVTLSCSPISGHRSVSWYQQTPGQGLQFLFEYFSETQRNKGNFPGRFSGRQFSNSRSEMNVSTLELGDSALYLCASSLEGSREEQYFGPGTRLTVT.